Listed below are T cell receptor beta chains from one sample, sequenced in a study of T cells of healthy individuals. TCRdb passed the 5' RACE reads through MiXCR, listing each CDR3 protein once. Among about 53,000 distinct CDR3 sequences listed, over 12% were seen once. These receptors were obtained from a human donor in good health. CDR3s include the opening cysteine and the closing phenylalanine or tryptophan. The D gene is left open where the match is weak. Rows give clone size only sometimes, using once, few, many, or a class for an expanded clone.

J | V | D | size | DNA | CDR3
TRBJ2-4 | TRBV7-9 | . | . | TGTGCCAGCAGCTTAGACCAAGGGTTAGCCAAAAACATTCAGTACTTC | CASSLDQGLAKNIQYF
TRBJ2-3 | TRBV10-3 | TRBD1 | . | TGTGCCATCAGAACGAGTGGACAGGGGGCGAGAGATCGTATCACAGATACGCAGTATTTT | CAIRTSGQGARDRITDTQYF
TRBJ2-3 | TRBV11-2 | TRBD2 | . | TGTGCCAGCAGCTCCTATAGCGGGAGGAGAGATACGCAGTATTTT | CASSSYSGRRDTQYF
TRBJ2-1 | TRBV14 | TRBD2 | few | TGTGCCAGCAGCCAAGACTTCAGCGGGGGGGCCGAGAATGAGCAGTTCTTC | CASSQDFSGGAENEQFF
TRBJ1-1 | TRBV25-1 | . | few | TGTGCCAGCAGTGGAGGAGGGAGTATATCGGAGTTCTTT | CASSGGGSISEFF
TRBJ1-2 | TRBV20-1 | . | many | TGCAGTGCTAGAGACGGAAGGGTCAGCTCTAACTATGGCTACACCTTC | CSARDGRVSSNYGYTF
TRBJ2-1 | TRBV12-5 | . | many | TGTGCTAGTGGTTTGGACTCCTACAGGGTTGGTAATGAGCAGTTCTTC | CASGLDSYRVGNEQFF
TRBJ2-3 | TRBV3-1 | TRBD2 | . | TGTGCCAGCAGCCAACCTAGCGGGGGAACCACAGATACGCAGTATTTT | CASSQPSGGTTDTQYF
TRBJ2-3 | TRBV20-1 | TRBD1 | many | TGCAGTGCCCAACCTCTCGGGACAGGCACAGATACGCAGTATTTT | CSAQPLGTGTDTQYF
TRBJ2-1 | TRBV24-1 | TRBD2 | many | TGTGCCACCAGTACTCGTGCCGGCGGGAGGGCCCTGTTCAATGAGCAGTTCTTC | CATSTRAGGRALFNEQFF
TRBJ1-5 | TRBV20-1 | . | many | TGCAGTGCTAGAGATGGGGGGACTCGGCAGCCCCAGCATTTT | CSARDGGTRQPQHF
TRBJ1-6 | TRBV6-5 | TRBD1 | . | TGTGCCAGCAGTTTAAGGACAGGGAGGAAAATTTCACCCCTCCACTTT | CASSLRTGRKISPLHF
TRBJ1-1 | TRBV5-1 | . | few | TGCGCCAGCAGCTTGGTAGCAAGGAACACTGAAGCTTTCTTT | CASSLVARNTEAFF
TRBJ1-5 | TRBV6-5 | . | . | TGTGCCAGCAGTTATAGGCTCGATCAGCCCCAGCATTTT | CASSYRLDQPQHF
TRBJ2-2 | TRBV6-5 | . | . | TGTGCCAGCAGTTACTCGACCCGTTCCTCGTCGAACACCGGGGAGCTGTTTTTT | CASSYSTRSSSNTGELFF